This T cell receptor (beta chain) was retrieved from a study of CD8 T cells in ankylosing spondylitis. Study-wide findings and caveats: What appeared characteristic of ankylosing spondylitis blood was a TCR beta motif of several highly homologous variants.

This clonotype showed up many times. Its antigen is currently unknown. V trimming: 4 bases; J trimming: 0 bases; junction bases outside the gene matches: 2. Germline V gene lookup returns CDR1 SQVTM and CDR2 ANQGSEA. The CDR3 is made up of 15 amino acids. MiXCR was run by TCRdb on the 5' RACE reads, yielding one entry per CDR3 protein. The sample has about 210,000 distinct CDR3 sequences; around 6.6% are singletons. The chain links TRBV29-1 to TRBJ2-6, with 8 bases matching TRBD1. Material: blood, either unsorted or a sorted T cell fraction (not recorded which). This sequence was found in a male donor with ankylosing spondylitis. The CDR3 spells CSVGDRSSGANVLTF. CDR3 nucleotides: TGCAGCGTTGGGGACAGGAGCTCTGGGGCCAACGTCCTGACTTTC. The complete variable domain, with remaining parts taken from reference TRBV29-1 and TRBJ2-6, reads SAVISQKPSRDICQRGTSLTIQCQVDSQVTMMFWYRQQPGQSLTLIATANQGSEATYESGFVIDKFPISRPNLTFSTLTVSNMSPEDSSIYLCSVGDRSSGANVLTFGAGSRLTVL.